This T cell receptor (beta chain) was sequenced for a study of Ad26.COV2.S vaccination and SARS-CoV-2 variants. The wider study: Ad26.COV2.S shots went into the muscle once or twice, 56 days apart.

Stated treatment: roughly 19 received Ad26.COV2.S at low or high dose, single or two shots; 5 received placebo; per-sample allocation not given. Sampling happened 63 days after the first vaccine or placebo injection. The individual, an adult aged 18-55 years, was a donor in Boston. Immunization relied on an Ad26 vector, which expressed Wuhan-strain SARS-CoV-2 spike. This CDR3 has 13 amino acids. The V end lost 4 bases, the J end lost 7 bases, and 13 bases lay between the germline ends. Looked up from germline, CDR1 is LNHDA and CDR2 is SQIVND (reference sequence). General study findings and limits: Vaccinees showed greater spike-specific TCR breadth than placebo recipients.

Assay used: immunoSEQ multiplex PCR; TCRdb lists only in-frame clones, some missing. The top ten clones hold just over 2.5% of a sample with 430,000 or so clones, roughly 89% of them seen once. A remark on this clone: What it recognizes is unknown.

This chain links TRBV19 with TRBJ1-2; D gene uncertain. This material consisted of peripheral blood, taken in a trial of Ad26.COV2.S vaccine versus placebo. The sequence derives from a person aged 18-65 years who received the Ad26.COV2.S COVID-19 vaccine or a placebo. The CDR3 nucleotides read TGTGCCAGTAGTACCAGCCTATGGGTTGGCTACACCTTC. As protein: CASSTSLWVGYTF.